A selection of T cell receptor beta chains follows, all from one sample in a study of CD8+CD57+ T cells in acquired aplastic anemia. A single record per CDR3 protein comes from TCRdb applying MiXCR to the reads. The sample consists of about 270,000 distinct CDR3 sequences, 45% to 65% of them appearing once. The sequencing sample was made of sorted CD4+, CD8+, or CD8+CD57+ T cells (not recorded which) from PBMCs. The receptors were gathered from a human donor with severe aplastic anemia or a healthy control (not recorded which). CDR3s include the opening cysteine and the closing phenylalanine or tryptophan. The order of the fields is D gene, V gene, J gene, clone size, CDR3 protein, CDR3 DNA. The D gene is left open where the match is weak. Clone size is stated in some rows and not others, as once, few, many or a class when expanded.

d_gene: TRBD2
v_gene: TRBV15
j_gene: TRBJ2-7
abundance: -
CDR3aa: CATSRSGGTYEQYF
CDR3nt: TGTGCCACCAGCCGTAGCGGGGGCACCTACGAGCAGTACTTC

d_gene: TRBD1
v_gene: TRBV5-1
j_gene: TRBJ1-1
abundance: -
CDR3aa: CASSVTGAQAFF
CDR3nt: TGCGCCAGCAGCGTTACAGGGGCCCAAGCTTTCTTT

d_gene: -
v_gene: TRBV24-1
j_gene: TRBJ2-1
abundance: -
CDR3aa: CATSDSDREQFF
CDR3nt: TGTGCCACCAGTGATTCGGACAGAGAGCAGTTCTTC

d_gene: -
v_gene: TRBV10-3
j_gene: TRBJ2-5
abundance: -
CDR3aa: CAISESQAAPGTKRETQYF
CDR3nt: TGTGCCATCAGTGAGTCCCAAGCCGCTCCAGGTACGAAGAGAGAGACCCAGTACTTC

d_gene: TRBD1
v_gene: TRBV2
j_gene: TRBJ1-6
abundance: -
CDR3aa: CASSAEQGDPLHF
CDR3nt: TGTGCCAGCAGTGCCGAGCAGGGGGATCCCCTCCACTTT

d_gene: -
v_gene: TRBV7-9
j_gene: TRBJ2-1
abundance: few
CDR3aa: CASSLTSGLNEQFF
CDR3nt: TGTGCCAGCAGCTTAACGTCGGGGCTCAATGAGCAGTTCTTC

d_gene: -
v_gene: TRBV7-9
j_gene: TRBJ1-2
abundance: -
CDR3aa: CASSRGAEGYTF
CDR3nt: TGTGCCAGCAGCCGCGGCGCCGAAGGCTACACCTTC

d_gene: -
v_gene: TRBV7-9
j_gene: TRBJ2-5
abundance: few
CDR3aa: CASSSPRAGTQETQYF
CDR3nt: TGTGCCAGCAGCTCACCCAGAGCGGGGACACAAGAGACCCAGTACTTC

d_gene: TRBD1
v_gene: TRBV7-2
j_gene: TRBJ2-3
abundance: -
CDR3aa: CASSLFGQALPTDTQYF
CDR3nt: TGTGCCAGCAGCTTATTCGGACAGGCCTTACCCACAGATACGCAGTATTTT

d_gene: -
v_gene: TRBV12-3/TRBV12-4
j_gene: TRBJ1-2
abundance: many
CDR3aa: CASSPRSGRPSNYGYTF
CDR3nt: TGTGCCAGCAGTCCCCGTTCGGGGCGTCCCAGTAACTATGGCTACACCTTC

d_gene: -
v_gene: TRBV20-1
j_gene: TRBJ2-7
abundance: -
CDR3aa: CSASSDTYEQYF
CDR3nt: TGCAGTGCTAGCTCGGATACTTACGAGCAGTACTTC

d_gene: -
v_gene: TRBV2
j_gene: TRBJ2-7
abundance: -
CDR3aa: CASSGTTYEQYF
CDR3nt: TGTGCCAGCTCCGGGACGACCTACGAGCAGTACTTC

d_gene: -
v_gene: TRBV4-3
j_gene: TRBJ2-3
abundance: -
CDR3aa: CASSQDSQIKDTQYF
CDR3nt: TGCGCCAGCAGCCAGGACTCTCAAATAAAAGATACGCAGTATTTT

d_gene: -
v_gene: TRBV29-1
j_gene: TRBJ1-2
abundance: -
CDR3aa: CSVEAGTAYGYTF
CDR3nt: TGCAGCGTTGAGGCTGGGACTGCTTATGGCTACACCTTC

d_gene: -
v_gene: TRBV5-1
j_gene: TRBJ2-2
abundance: -
CDR3aa: CASSSVPGRLNTGELFF
CDR3nt: TGCGCCAGCAGCTCCGTCCCGGGGCGGTTGAACACCGGGGAGCTGTTCTTT

d_gene: -
v_gene: TRBV19
j_gene: TRBJ1-1
abundance: -
CDR3aa: CASKVATEAFF
CDR3nt: TGTGCCAGTAAAGTAGCCACTGAAGCTTTCTTT

d_gene: -
v_gene: TRBV20-1
j_gene: TRBJ1-6
abundance: -
CDR3aa: CSASQLAPLHF
CDR3nt: TGCAGTGCTTCACAGCTGGCACCCCTCCACTTT

d_gene: -
v_gene: TRBV19
j_gene: TRBJ2-7
abundance: many
CDR3aa: CASSRTAISYEQYF
CDR3nt: TGTGCCAGTAGCCGGACAGCCATATCCTACGAGCAGTACTTC

d_gene: -
v_gene: TRBV24-1
j_gene: TRBJ1-3
abundance: -
CDR3aa: CATSDCGEQGSSSGNTIYF
CDR3nt: TGTGCCACCAGTGATTGCGGGGAGCAGGGGAGTTCCTCTGGAAACACCATATATTTT

d_gene: -
v_gene: TRBV9
j_gene: TRBJ2-5
abundance: once
CDR3aa: CASSVLDGETQYF
CDR3nt: TGTGCCAGCAGCGTACTAGACGGGGAGACCCAGTACTTC

d_gene: TRBD1
v_gene: TRBV2
j_gene: TRBJ2-5
abundance: -
CDR3aa: CASSAQDRGGETQYF
CDR3nt: TGTGCCAGCAGTGCGCAGGACAGGGGCGGAGAGACCCAGTACTTC

d_gene: TRBD1
v_gene: TRBV9
j_gene: TRBJ1-5
abundance: -
CDR3aa: CASSEGGGRQHF
CDR3nt: TGTGCCAGCAGCGAAGGGGGCGGACGGCAGCATTTT

d_gene: TRBD1
v_gene: TRBV7-9
j_gene: TRBJ1-1
abundance: -
CDR3aa: CASSLWDRATNEAFF
CDR3nt: TGTGCCAGCAGCTTATGGGACAGGGCAACTAATGAAGCTTTCTTT

d_gene: -
v_gene: TRBV15
j_gene: TRBJ1-2
abundance: -
CDR3aa: CATSRDPTPYYGYTF
CDR3nt: TGTGCCACCAGCAGAGACCCGACACCTTACTATGGCTACACCTTC

d_gene: TRBD1
v_gene: TRBV2
j_gene: TRBJ1-5
abundance: many
CDR3aa: CAGSRQGRDQPQHF
CDR3nt: TGTGCCGGCAGCCGACAGGGACGGGATCAGCCCCAGCATTTT

d_gene: -
v_gene: TRBV5-8
j_gene: TRBJ1-2
abundance: many
CDR3aa: CASSGDGHYGYTF
CDR3nt: TGTGCCAGCAGCGGTGACGGACACTATGGCTACACCTTC

d_gene: -
v_gene: TRBV20-1
j_gene: TRBJ2-2
abundance: -
CDR3aa: CSARPLGGRFHPGELFF
CDR3nt: TGCAGTGCTAGACCTCTAGGTGGGAGGTTCCACCCCGGGGAGCTGTTTTTT

d_gene: -
v_gene: TRBV11-2
j_gene: TRBJ2-2
abundance: -
CDR3aa: CASSFPSGELFF
CDR3nt: TGTGCCAGCAGCTTTCCTAGCGGGGAGCTGTTTTTT

d_gene: TRBD2
v_gene: TRBV5-1
j_gene: TRBJ2-3
abundance: -
CDR3aa: CASSRGTSLNEQYF
CDR3nt: TGCGCCAGCAGCCGGGGGACTAGTTTAAATGAGCAGTATTTT